This T cell receptor (beta chain) was recorded in a study of blood T cell repertoires in COVID-19. Study details: Sites across the United States, Italy and Spain contributed samples from acute and convalescent COVID-19.

CDR1 and CDR2 (germline): MNHEY, SVGAGI. The CDR3 loop spans 12 amino acids. Between the trimmed V and J ends, which lost 6 bases and 5 bases, there was a span of 10 bases. Per the original methods: Reference gene primer amplification gave nucleated cell count estimates. Profiling relied on immunoSEQ multiplex PCR, and the TCRdb table lists in-frame clones only, not all of them. D and trimming come from the DNA, and the V and J calls and clone size come from that table. The sample lists roughly 180,000 clones, roughly 81% occurring once. Seattle cases were enrolled at active infection and followed longitudinally.

This chain links TRBV6-5 with TRBJ1-2, with D maybe TRBD1 (6 bases). This receptor was obtained from a woman aged 40 to 50 with COVID-19, enrolled during active disease. Input material: peripheral blood. DNA for the CDR3: TGTGCCAGCAGAATAACAGGGTATGGCTACACCTTC. Translation gives CASRITGYGYTF.